This T cell receptor beta chain was captured in a study of early T cells in non-severe SARS-CoV-2 infection. Unique molecular identifiers (one per individual cDNA molecule) were attached. TCRdb ran MiXCR on the 5' RACE reads and lists one entry per CDR3 protein. The profile shows roughly 48,000 distinct CDR3 sequences, 4% to 5% of them singletons. V trimming: 0 bases; J trimming: 8 bases; junction bases outside the gene matches: 5. The germline V gene has CDR1 SGHNT and CDR2 YENEEA. This CDR3 comprises 16 residues. This clonotype came up many times. The TCR originated in an adult who was a healthcare worker with PCR-confirmed SARS-CoV-2 infection or an uninfected control (not recorded which). Material: whole blood. The rearrangement links TRBV11-3 to TRBJ2-1; 12 bases fit TRBD2. CDR3 protein: CASSLDPSGGAHEQFF. CDR3 nucleotide sequence: TGTGCCAGCAGCTTAGATCCTAGCGGGGGGGCACATGAGCAGTTCTTC.